This TCR beta chain was recorded in a study of shared clonotypes between healthy human individuals. General study results and limits: Naive subsets typically showed greater estimated richness than memory subsets.

Only in-frame clones appear in the TCRdb table, and some are missing; sequencing was by immunoSEQ multiplex PCR. The sample has fewer than 850,000 clones, 55% to 75% seen once. The CDR3 sequence is 17 residues long. V trimming: 5 bases; J trimming: 7 bases; junction bases outside the gene matches: 12. Germline V gene data show CDR1 as SEHNR and CDR2 as FQNEAQ (reference sequence). To note about this clone: Its specificity is not known.

Researchers partitioned CD4+ cells into CD45RA+ naive and CD45RA-negative memory subsets. V is TRBV7-9 and J is TRBJ2-1, with 12 bases lining up with TRBD2. Sequenced material: memory CD4+ T cells sorted from blood. Subset noted: CD45RA-negative fraction. The source of this sequence is a woman in her 30s in good health. The DNA of the CDR3 is TGTGCCAGCAGCCGCACCCCGACTAGCGGGAGAAAGAATGAGCAGTTCTTC. Its translation: CASSRTPTSGRKNEQFF.